Listed below are T cell receptor beta chains from one sample, sequenced in a study of OX40 agonist ivuxolimab in advanced cancers. Repertoires were generated with immunoSEQ multiplex PCR, while TCRdb's copy carries only in-frame clones and drops some. The top ten clones hold approximately 5.2% of a sample with 55,000 to 80,000 clones, roughly 89% of them seen once. This sample comprised CD4+ or CD8+ T cells sorted from blood, obtained in a trial of the OX40 agonist ivuxolimab. The source of these receptors is an adult with an advanced solid tumor such as melanoma, head and neck, liver or kidney cancer. Both conserved end residues are part of each CDR3. A D gene is named only where the DNA matches it firmly. Clone size is stated in some rows and not others, as once, few, many or a class when expanded.

TRBD1 | TRBJ2-5 | once | TRBV18 | CASSPTRTGPPETQYF | TGTGCCAGCTCACCTACCCGGACAGGTCCACCAGAGACCCAGTACTTC
TRBD1 | TRBJ2-4 | NA | TRBV5-1 | CASSSDRVKNIQYF | TGCGCCAGCAGCAGCGACAGGGTCAAAAACATTCAGTACTTC
NA | TRBJ1-2 | NA | TRBV5-1 | CASSNQVGTNYGYTF | TGCGCCAGCAGCAACCAGGTGGGGACTAACTATGGCTACACCTTC
NA | TRBJ2-5 | once | TRBV27 | CASSFRAREFKETQYF | TGTGCCAGCAGTTTCAGGGCACGGGAGTTCAAAGAGACCCAGTACTTC
TRBD2 | TRBJ2-1 | NA | TRBV11-3 | CASSLAAGANEQFF | TGTGCCAGCAGCTTAGCGGCGGGAGCCAATGAGCAGTTCTTC
NA | TRBJ1-1 | NA | TRBV4-1 | CASSQVSGVAEAFF | TGCGCCAGCAGCCAAGTATCAGGGGTCGCTGAAGCTTTCTTT
NA | TRBJ2-7 | NA | TRBV15 | CATSRDLHGPLSSYEQYF | TGTGCCACCAGCAGAGATCTTCACGGTCCACTTAGCTCCTACGAGCAGTACTTC
TRBD1 | TRBJ1-1 | NA | TRBV29-1 | CSVGRAGDRGAFF | TGCAGCGTTGGACGGGCCGGGGACAGGGGAGCTTTCTTT
TRBD2 | TRBJ2-2 | NA | TRBV19 | CASKGLAGDPGELFF | TGTGCCAGTAAAGGACTAGCGGGAGATCCCGGGGAGCTGTTTTTT
TRBD1 | TRBJ2-2 | once | TRBV6-1 | CASTATGGGGELFF | TGTGCCAGCACCGCGACAGGGGGCGGCGGGGAGCTGTTTTTT
NA | TRBJ1-5 | NA | TRBV7-8 | CASSPDQGIQPQHF | TGTGCCAGCAGCCCAGACCAGGGTATTCAGCCCCAGCATTTT
TRBD2 | TRBJ2-7 | NA | TRBV6-4 | CASSGGPWASGSPYEQYF | TGTGCCAGCAGCGGAGGGCCTTGGGCTAGCGGGAGCCCCTACGAGCAGTACTTC
NA | TRBJ2-1 | NA | TRBV6-5 | CASSYTGEQFF | TGTGCCAGCAGTTACACGGGTGAGCAGTTCTTC
NA | TRBJ2-7 | NA | TRBV28 | CASSTQGLSSYEQYF | TGTGCCAGCTCAACTCAGGGACTTTCTTCCTACGAGCAGTACTTC
NA | TRBJ1-1 | NA | TRBV20-1 | CSAATGTEAFF | TGCAGTGCTGCAACAGGCACTGAAGCTTTCTTT
NA | TRBJ1-2 | NA | TRBV29-1 | CSVEVTRNYGYTF | TGCAGCGTTGAAGTGACACGAAACTATGGCTACACCTTC
TRBD2 | TRBJ2-4 | NA | TRBV6-4 | CASSAVAGQNIQYF | TGTGCCAGCAGTGCTGTAGCGGGACAAAACATTCAGTACTTC